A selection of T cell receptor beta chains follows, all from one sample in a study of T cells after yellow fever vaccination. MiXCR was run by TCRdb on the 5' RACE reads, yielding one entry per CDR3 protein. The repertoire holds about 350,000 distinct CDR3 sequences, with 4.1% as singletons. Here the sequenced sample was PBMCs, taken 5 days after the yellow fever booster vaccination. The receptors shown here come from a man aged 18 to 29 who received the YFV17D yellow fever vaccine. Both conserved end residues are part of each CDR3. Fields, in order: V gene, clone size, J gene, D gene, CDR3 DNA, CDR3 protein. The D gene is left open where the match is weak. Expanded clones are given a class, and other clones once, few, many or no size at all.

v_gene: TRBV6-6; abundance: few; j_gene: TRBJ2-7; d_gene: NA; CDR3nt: TGTGCCAGCAGTTACCCACCTGGGGGCAGGGGCGAGCAGTACTTC; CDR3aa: CASSYPPGGRGEQYF
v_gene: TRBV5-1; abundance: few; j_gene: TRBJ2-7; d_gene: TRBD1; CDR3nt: TGCGCCAGCAGCCCGGGACAGGGTTTTTCTGGAGAGCAGTACTTC; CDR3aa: CASSPGQGFSGEQYF
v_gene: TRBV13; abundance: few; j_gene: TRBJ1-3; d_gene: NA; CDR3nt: TGTGCCAGCAGCTTTATGCCGGGGTCCGCAAACACCATATATTTT; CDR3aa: CASSFMPGSANTIYF
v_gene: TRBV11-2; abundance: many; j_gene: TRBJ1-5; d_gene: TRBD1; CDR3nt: TGTGCCAGCAGCCTGGACAGGCACAATCAGCCCCAGCATTTT; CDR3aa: CASSLDRHNQPQHF
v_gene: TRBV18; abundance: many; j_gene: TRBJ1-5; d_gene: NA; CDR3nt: TGTGCCAGCAGCCGAGATAGCAATCAGCCCCAGCATTTT; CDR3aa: CASSRDSNQPQHF
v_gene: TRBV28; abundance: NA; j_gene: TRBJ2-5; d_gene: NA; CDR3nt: TGTGCCAGCGGATCTGGCGCCTTAGAGACCCAGTACTTC; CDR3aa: CASGSGALETQYF
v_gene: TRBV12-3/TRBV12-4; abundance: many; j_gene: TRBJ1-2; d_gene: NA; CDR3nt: TGTGCCAGCAGTCTTTCTGTAGGGGGGATTTCTGGCTACACCTTC; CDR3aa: CASSLSVGGISGYTF
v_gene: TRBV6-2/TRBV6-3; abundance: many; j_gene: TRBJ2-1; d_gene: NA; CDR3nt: TGTGCCAGCGGACTATCCATCTCCTACAATGAGCAGTTCTTC; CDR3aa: CASGLSISYNEQFF
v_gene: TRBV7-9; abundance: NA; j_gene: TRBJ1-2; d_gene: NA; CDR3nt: TGTGCCAGCGGGGGCATCTATGGCTACACCTTC; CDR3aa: CASGGIYGYTF
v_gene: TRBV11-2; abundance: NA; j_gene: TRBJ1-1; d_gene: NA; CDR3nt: TGTGCCAGCAGCACTCAGGGGTCGACGAACACTGAAGCTTTCTTT; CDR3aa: CASSTQGSTNTEAFF
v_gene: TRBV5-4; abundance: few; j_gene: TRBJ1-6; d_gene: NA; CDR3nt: TGTGCCTGGGCCATGAAGGGCTCCTATAATTCACCCCTCCACTTT; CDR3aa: CAWAMKGSYNSPLHF
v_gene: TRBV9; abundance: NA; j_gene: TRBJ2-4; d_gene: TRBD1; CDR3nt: TGTGCCAGCAGCGTAGGACAGGGGGCCAAAAACATTCAGTACTTC; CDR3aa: CASSVGQGAKNIQYF
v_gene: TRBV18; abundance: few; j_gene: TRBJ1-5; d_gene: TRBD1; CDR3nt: TGTGCCAGCTCCCCGGGACAGGGGGATAGCAATCAGCCCCAGCATTTT; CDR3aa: CASSPGQGDSNQPQHF